Below, 15 T cell receptor beta chains from the same sample are listed, as sequenced in a study of blood T cell repertoires in COVID-19. Only in-frame clones appear in the TCRdb table, and some are missing; sequencing was by immunoSEQ multiplex PCR. Of 110,000 or so clones in the sample, approximately 89% were seen once. Material: peripheral blood. The receptor set was obtained from a woman aged 55-75 years with COVID-19, enrolled during active disease.

This clone was detected once. The chain has TRBV7-9 and TRBJ1-2; no definite D call. The CDR3 spans 13 residues. Germline loops: CDR1 SEHNR, CDR2 FQNEAQ (reference sequence). V was shortened by 4 bases and J by 2 bases, with 8 bases between the two germline ends. CDR3 sequence (DNA): TGTGCCAGCAGCTCAACAGAAAACTATGGCTACACCTTC. It encodes CASSSTENYGYTF.

This chain links TRBV4-2 with TRBJ1-3; no clear D. Trimming cost V 0 bases and J 4 bases, with 13 bases left between them. In germline, CDR1 is LGHNA, CDR2 YNFKEQ. This CDR3 region has 16 residues. DNA for the CDR3: TGTGCCAGCAGCCAAGAGCCGGGAGCTGGGGGAAACACCATATATTTT. Protein: CASSQEPGAGGNTIYF.

Only a few counts were recorded for this clone. The chain links TRBV11-3 to TRBJ2-7, with D tentatively TRBD2 (5 bases). V dropped 1 base and J dropped 4 bases, with 14 bases sitting between them. The germline V gene encodes CDR1 SGHNT and CDR2 YENEEA. The CDR3 has 15 amino acids. CDR3 loop: CASSLASDGGYEQYF. The CDR3 bases are TGTGCCAGCAGCTTAGCGTCGGACGGAGGATACGAGCAGTACTTC.

The gene calls are TRBV27 and TRBJ2-3, with 12 bases identical to TRBD2. V lost 5 bases and J lost 6; bases outside the gene matches: 6. In germline, CDR1 is MNHEY, CDR2 SMNVEV (reference sequence). CDR3 length: 15 residues. As DNA, the CDR3 is TGTGCCAGCAGTAGAAGGACTAGCGGGGTCGATACGCAGTATTTT. This gives the protein CASSRRTSGVDTQYF.

V is TRBV4-3 and J is TRBJ1-6; D gene ambiguous. In germline, CDR1 is LGHNA, CDR2 YSLEER. CDR3 length equals 17 residues. V dropped 0 bases and J dropped 8 bases, with 17 bases sitting between them. DNA for the CDR3: TGCGCCAGCAGCCAAGATGGATCGGGTCTTTGGGATTCACCCCTCCACTTT. Its translation: CASSQDGSGLWDSPLHF.

CDR3 in amino acids: CASSQVTGYEKLFF. CDR3 DNA sequence: TGCGCCAGCAGCCAAGTGACAGGGTATGAAAAACTGTTTTTT. The gene calls are TRBV4-1 and TRBJ1-4, with 7 positions matching TRBD1. CDR1 and CDR2 (germline): MGHRA, YSYEKL. V dropped 1 base and J dropped 6; count of bases not matched to a gene: 2. The CDR3 loop spans 14 amino acids.

This clone was found once. This chain joins TRBV11-1 and TRBJ1-1; 9 nucleotides line up with TRBD1. Trimming cost V 6 bases and J 5 bases; bases outside gene matches: 7. The CDR3 is made up of 14 amino acids. CDR1 SGHAT and CDR2 FQDESV come from the germline V gene (reference sequence). CDR3 loop: CASRPGTGTTEAFF. As DNA, the CDR3 is TGTGCCAGCAGGCCCGGGACAGGGACAACTGAAGCTTTCTTT.

The chain employs TRBV29-1 and TRBJ2-2; D call uncertain. This CDR3 contains 14 residues. Trimming took 5 bases from V and 3 from J, leaving 13 bases between them. Germline assignment: CDR1 SQVTM and CDR2 ANQGSEA. CDR3 amino acids: CSVRPESYTGELFF. Written as DNA, the CDR3 is TGCAGCGTTCGCCCCGAGTCATACACCGGGGAGCTGTTTTTT.

The chain recombines TRBV18 with TRBJ1-2, with TRBD1 as a possible D gene (5 bases). The CDR3 totals 16 residues. V lost 3 bases to trimming and J lost 0 bases, with 14 bases between them. Per germline, CDR1 KGHSH and CDR2 LQKENI. For the CDR3, the DNA is TGTGCCAGCTCACCCTCGGAGGGGCCTACTAACTATGGCTACACCTTC. Its protein is CASSPSEGPTNYGYTF.

This chain uses TRBV2 with TRBJ2-3, with TRBD2 as a possible D gene (5 bases). V was cut by 5 bases and J by 4 bases, with 13 bases left in between. CDR1 is SNHLY, CDR2 FYNNEI, per germline. CDR3 length: 14 residues. The CDR3 is CASSPFRDADTQYF. The CDR3 DNA sequence: TGTGCCAGCAGTCCCTTTCGGGATGCAGATACGCAGTATTTT.

This clone appeared once. The chain recombines TRBV3-1 (or the pseudogene TRBV3-2) with TRBJ2-6; TRBD2 agrees at 7 bases. CDR3 length equals 19 residues. The V and J ends lost 2 bases and 1 base, in that order; junction bases with no gene match: 11. The V gene's germline CDR1 is LGHDT and CDR2 YNNKEL (reference sequence). The CDR3 DNA sequence: TGTGCCAGCAGCCAATTAGACGGGGGGTTAGGGTCTGGGGCCAACGTCCTGACTTTC. Translated: CASSQLDGGLGSGANVLTF.

This clone was detected only once. The V and J genes are TRBV7-9 and TRBJ1-2; D is unresolved. The CDR3 totals 12 residues. Germline CDR1 reads SEHNR; CDR2 reads FQNEAQ (reference sequence). The V gene lost 0 bases and the J gene lost 8 bases, with 7 bases spanning the gap. The CDR3 is CASSLAPGGYTF. DNA of the CDR3: TGTGCCAGCAGCTTAGCCCCCGGGGGCTACACCTTC.

This clone has only a few counts. The chain couples TRBV21-1 to TRBJ1-1; TRBD1 was called by the table and not checked on the DNA. TRBV21-1 is a pseudogene. The CDR3 spans 15 residues. The CDR3 nucleotides read TGTGCCAGCAGCCTACAGGGGTGTAGAGCCACTGAAGCTTTCTTT. It encodes CASSLQGCRATEAFF.

As regards this clone: At one boundary the junction diverges from the germline segment, which might be a read error. This chain uses TRBV7-8 with TRBJ2-1; the match to TRBD1 covers 10 bases. Germline V gives CDR1 SGHVS, CDR2 FQNEAQ. This CDR3 comprises 14 residues. The CDR3 region is CASSLEVRDRGPLF. CDR3 sequence (DNA): TGTGCCAGCAGCTTAGAGGTCCGGGACAGGGGTCCGCTCTTC. Filled out from reference TRBV7-8 and TRBJ2-1, the complete variable domain reads GAGVSQSPRYKVAKRGQDVALRCDPISGHVSLFWYQQALGQGPEFLTYFQNEAQLDKSGLPSDRFFAERPEGSVSTLKIQRTQQEDSAVYLCASSLEVRDRGPLFGPGTRLTVL.

This chain connects TRBV6-2 or TRBV6-3 to TRBJ1-1; TRBD1 matches 11 bases. The CDR3 contains 15 residues. J was trimmed by 4 bases and V by 0 bases; bases with no gene match: 1. Germline CDR1 is MNHEY and CDR2 is SVGEGT. The CDR3 is CASSYSGTGGTEAFF. In DNA form, the CDR3 reads TGTGCCAGCAGTTACTCGGGGACAGGGGGCACTGAAGCTTTCTTT.